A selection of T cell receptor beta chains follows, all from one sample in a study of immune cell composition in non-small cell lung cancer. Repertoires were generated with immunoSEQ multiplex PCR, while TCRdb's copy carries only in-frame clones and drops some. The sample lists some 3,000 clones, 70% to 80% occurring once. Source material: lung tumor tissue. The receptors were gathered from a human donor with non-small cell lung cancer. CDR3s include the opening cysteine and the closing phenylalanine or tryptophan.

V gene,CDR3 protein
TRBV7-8,CASSLAGQGVNTEAFF
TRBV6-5,CASSSMTDGSYGYTF
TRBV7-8,CASSLSPRDSGNTIYF
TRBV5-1,CASSLARPGGDEQYF
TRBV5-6,CASSFLGTGGTGELFF
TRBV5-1,CASMRTGTGDGYTF
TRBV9,CASGSGQGSATQYF
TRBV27,CASSLGTGYGYTF
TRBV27,CASRPNRQGYGYTF
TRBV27,CASSFTGTGNTIYF
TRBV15,CATSRDLTGGGGTEAFF
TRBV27,CASSTATGTQYF
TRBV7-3,CASSYGLAGGPYNEQFF
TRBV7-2,CASGVLRSDTQYF
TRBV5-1,CASSLLGGMSTEAFF
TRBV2,CASSDGSWSYEQYF
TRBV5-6,CASSGGQINEKLFF
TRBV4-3,CASSQFASDRTQTYEQYF
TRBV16,CASSQARGAAETQYF
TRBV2,CASRELASGSYEQYF
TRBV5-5,CASSLQPGQGKGGGYTF
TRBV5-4,CASRPGQGASTEAFF
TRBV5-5,CASSPGQAGNTIYF
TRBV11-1,CASSSTQNTNYGYTF
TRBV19,CASSNRVNEQYF
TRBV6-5,CASAGGLEQPQHF
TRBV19,CASSIGAHRGTEAFF
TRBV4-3,CASSPGSGTGGSYGYTF
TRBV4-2,CASSQGQQSGVYTDTQYF
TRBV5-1,CASSGTGTGAEAFF
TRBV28,CASSSRTSGGGEQYF
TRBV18,CASSPTFQGETQYF
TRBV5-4,CASSEYNTDTQYF
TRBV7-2,CASSFAGQGDPGPQHF
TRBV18,CASYPANAGSGGYTF
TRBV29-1,CSVEPSGGRQETQYF
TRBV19,CASSIGGDSPLHF
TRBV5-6,CASSRTGEGETQYF
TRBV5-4,CASSLTSGTRQDTQYF
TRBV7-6,CASSQGTLLLDTQYF
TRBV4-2,CASSLNAGQGLQETQYF
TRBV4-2,CASSPGQGDSPLHF
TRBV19,CASNHRVFYNEQFF
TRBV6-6,CASGQGATNEKLFF